This T cell receptor beta chain comes out of a study of technical replicates of blood from several donors. Assay used: immunoSEQ multiplex PCR; TCRdb lists only in-frame clones, some missing. The repertoire holds some 94,000 clones, with 90% to 96% as singletons. CDR1 SGHTA and CDR2 FQGNSA come from the germline V gene. V lost 4 bases, J lost 4 bases, and 19 bases lay in between. This CDR3 spans 17 amino acids. This clone was recorded only once. Sequencing used T cells isolated from PBMCs. The receptor comes from a human donor in good health. V and J are TRBV7-2 and TRBJ2-2; D is perhaps TRBD2 (6 bases). DNA for the CDR3: TGTGCCAGCAGCTCAGACCTCCCTCCGCGGGGCACCGGGGAGCTGTTTTTT. As protein: CASSSDLPPRGTGELFF.